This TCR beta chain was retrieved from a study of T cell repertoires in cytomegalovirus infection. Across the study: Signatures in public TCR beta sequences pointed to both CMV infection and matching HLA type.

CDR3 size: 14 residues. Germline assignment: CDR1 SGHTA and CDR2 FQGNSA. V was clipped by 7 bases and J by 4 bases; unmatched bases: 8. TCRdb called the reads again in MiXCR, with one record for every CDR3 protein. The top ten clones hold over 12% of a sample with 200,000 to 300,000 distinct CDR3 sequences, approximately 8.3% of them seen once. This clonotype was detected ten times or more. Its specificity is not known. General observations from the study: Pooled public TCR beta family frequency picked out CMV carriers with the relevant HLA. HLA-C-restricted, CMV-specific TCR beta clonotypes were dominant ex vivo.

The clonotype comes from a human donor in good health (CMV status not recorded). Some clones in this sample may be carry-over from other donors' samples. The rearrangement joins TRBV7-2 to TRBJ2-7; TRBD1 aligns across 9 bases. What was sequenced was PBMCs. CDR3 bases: TGTGCCAGCAAAACCGGGACAGGGAGGTACGAGCAGTACTTC. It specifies CASKTGTGRYEQYF.